The 24 T cell receptor beta chains presented below share a single source sample, sequenced in a study of T cell changes during pregnancy in multiple sclerosis. Profiled with immunoSEQ multiplex PCR; TCRdb holds only in-frame clones, not every one. Of fewer than 60,000 clones detected, roughly 90% appear once; the ten largest clones hold around 3.5%. The input for sequencing was peripheral blood, taken after pregnancy. The receptors derive from a female donor in good health, enrolled as a control in a pregnancy study.

The CDR3 region is CASSPLPGGSGNTIYF. As DNA, the CDR3 is TGTGCCAGCAGCCCACTCCCCGGGGGAAGTGGAAACACCATATATTTT. This chain uses TRBV11-2 with TRBJ1-3; D possibly corresponds to TRBD1 (5 bases). The CDR3 is 16 residues long. V was clipped by 5 bases and J by 3 bases, with 17 bases between them. Looked up from germline, CDR1 is SGHAT and CDR2 is FQNNGV.

This sequence joins TRBV19 and TRBJ1-1, with 7 positions matching TRBD1. Germline V gene lookup returns CDR1 LNHDA and CDR2 SQIVND (reference sequence). V gave up 5 bases and J gave up 3 bases; unmatched junction bases: 6. The CDR3 spans 14 residues. CDR3 loop: CASSPGQVHTEAFF. CDR3 sequence (DNA): TGTGCCAGTAGTCCCGGACAGGTCCACACTGAAGCTTTCTTT.

J is TRBJ1-5 and V is TRBV7-2, with D maybe TRBD1 (5 bases). Trimming stripped 2 bases from V and 2 bases from J, with 13 bases between. The CDR3 loop spans 16 amino acids. Germline-derived CDR1 and CDR2 are SGHTA and FQGNSA. CDR3 nucleotide sequence: TGTGCCAGCAGCTTATCGGGGGGTAGGGGCAATCAGCCCCAGCATTTT. It translates to CASSLSGGRGNQPQHF.

The CDR3 reads CASSPRDSGTDTQYF. CDR3 sequence (DNA): TGTGCCAGCAGTCCTCGGGACAGCGGCACAGATACGCAGTATTTT. The chain employs TRBV7-3 and TRBJ2-3; TRBD1 agrees at 7 bases. Germline CDR1 reads SGHTA; CDR2 reads FQGTGA. V shed 6 bases and J 1 base; nucleotides not matched to a gene: 7. The CDR3 has 15 residues.

The chain couples TRBV9 to TRBJ1-5; 7 bases are a match to TRBD1. The ends lost 4 bases at V and 5 bases at J; junction bases unmatched: 6. The CDR3 sequence is 14 residues long. The V gene's germline CDR1 is SGDLS and CDR2 YYNGEE. CDR3 in DNA: TGTGCCAGCAGCAGCCGGGACAGCTATCAGCCCCAGCATTTT. It translates to CASSSRDSYQPQHF.

The CDR3 protein is CASSPEGGYGYTF. DNA for the CDR3: TGTGCCAGCTCACCTGAAGGAGGCTATGGCTACACCTTC. This rearrangement joins TRBV18 to TRBJ1-2; D remains unclear. The CDR3 has 13 residues. Germline V lookup: CDR1 KGHSH, CDR2 LQKENI. The V and J ends lost 3 bases and 4 bases respectively, with 9 bases between them.

The gene calls are TRBV5-1 and TRBJ2-1, with 9 bases fitting TRBD1. V lost 1 base, J lost 4 bases, and 9 bases stayed unmatched. The CDR3 covers 17 residues. CDR1 is SGHRS, CDR2 YFSETQ, per germline. CDR3 nucleotide sequence: TGCGCCAGCAGCTTGCACCCTCCCGGGACAGGGTACAATGAGCAGTTCTTC. This sequence encodes CASSLHPPGTGYNEQFF.

The gene calls are TRBV9 and TRBJ2-6; D is possibly TRBD1 (5 bases). This CDR3 has 19 amino acids. The germline CDR1 and CDR2 sequences are SGDLS and YYNGEE. Between the trimmed V and J ends, which lost 0 bases and 1 base, there was a span of 17 bases. The CDR3 nucleotides read TGTGCCAGCAGCGTAGTAGGGGCCAAATCTATTTCTGGGGCCAACGTCCTGACTTTC. Encoded protein: CASSVVGAKSISGANVLTF.

The J gene is TRBJ2-2, the V gene TRBV7-2, with 9 bases fitting TRBD2. V trimming: 2 bases; J trimming: 3 bases; junction bases outside the gene matches: 1. This CDR3 region has 15 residues. The germline CDR1 and CDR2 sequences are SGHTA and FQGNSA. The CDR3 sequence: CASSLLAGDTGELFF. Here the CDR3 DNA reads TGTGCCAGCAGCTTATTAGCGGGGGACACCGGGGAGCTGTTTTTT.

The table lists this clone with a count of one. The V call is TRBV4-2, the J call TRBJ1-3; 8 bases fit TRBD1. CDR1 is LGHNA, CDR2 YNFKEQ, per germline. Germline trimming cut 3 bases from V and 2 bases from J; bases unmatched to any gene: 6. The CDR3 sequence is 16 residues long. The CDR3 protein is CASSHNAQGAGNTIYF. For the CDR3, the DNA is TGTGCCAGCAGCCACAACGCACAGGGGGCTGGAAACACCATATATTTT.

The chain combines TRBV11-3 with TRBJ2-7; the D gene is possibly TRBD2 (6 bases). The CDR3 extends over 14 amino acids. V lost 5 bases to trimming and J lost 1 base, with 12 bases between them. From germline, CDR1 is SGHNT and CDR2 YENEEA. CDR3 sequence: CASSPPGTSYEQYF. Written as DNA, the CDR3 is TGTGCCAGCAGCCCCCCAGGGACTTCCTACGAGCAGTACTTC.

This clone was seen just once. The rearrangement links TRBV28 to TRBJ2-7; 11 nucleotides align to TRBD1. The CDR3 has 15 residues. J lost 1 base, V lost 8 bases, and 7 bases had no gene match. CDR1 is MDHEN and CDR2 is SYDVKM in the germline V gene. The CDR3: CASGGQGAYSYEQYF. The CDR3 bases are TGTGCCAGCGGAGGACAGGGGGCATATTCCTACGAGCAGTACTTC.

This clone was counted a single time. This CDR3 reads CSVRNTEAFF. The CDR3 nucleotides are TGCAGCGTTCGGAACACTGAAGCTTTCTTT. V is TRBV29-1 and J is TRBJ1-1; D remains ambiguous. Deletions cut 5 bases from V and 1 base from J, with 2 bases between. Per germline, CDR1 SQVTM and CDR2 ANQGSEA. The CDR3 has 10 residues.

This chain links TRBV4-2 with TRBJ2-7; 9 bases match TRBD2. The J segment lost 4 bases and the V segment lost 1 base, leaving 17 bases of the junction unmatched. Germline CDR1 LGHNA, CDR2 YNFKEQ. The CDR3 is 19 amino acids. In DNA form, the CDR3 reads TGTGCCAGCAGCCAAGGTTCCCGGCTAGCGGGGTTTTCAGATTACGAGCAGTACTTC. Translation: CASSQGSRLAGFSDYEQYF.

The chain carries TRBV2 and TRBJ2-7; D is unclear. V was clipped by 7 bases and J by 2 bases, with 12 bases between them. Germline assignment: CDR1 SNHLY and CDR2 FYNNEI. The CDR3 spans 13 residues. CDR3 sequence reads: CASKADWAYEQYF. The CDR3 region has the DNA TGTGCCAGCAAAGCCGACTGGGCCTACGAGCAGTACTTC.

J is TRBJ2-6 and V is TRBV7-9; D unclear. V lost 1 base and J 0 bases, leaving 7 bases between the germline ends. This CDR3 contains 16 residues. The germline V gene encodes CDR1 SEHNR and CDR2 FQNEAQ (reference sequence). DNA for the CDR3: TGTGCCAGCAGCTTAGGTGTATCCTCTGGGGCCAACGTCCTGACTTTC. Translation gives CASSLGVSSGANVLTF.

V usage is TRBV6-5 and J usage is TRBJ2-7; a possible D gene is TRBD2 (7 bases). With 6 bases removed from V and 3 bases from J, the gap between germline ends came to 18 bases. This CDR3 comprises 15 residues. Germline-derived CDR1 and CDR2 are MNHEY and SVGAGI. This CDR3 is CASRSEGGADYEQYF. Here the CDR3 DNA reads TGTGCCAGCAGATCTGAAGGGGGGGCTGACTACGAGCAGTACTTC.

This clone was detected only once. The V gene is TRBV6-5, the J gene TRBJ2-7; tentative D call: TRBD1 (5 bases). The CDR3 has 12 residues. Germline values: CDR1 MNHEY, CDR2 SVGAGI. Between the trimmed V and J ends, which lost 6 bases and 4 bases, there was a span of 10 bases. CDR3 in amino acids: CASSRDRYEQYF. For the CDR3, the DNA is TGTGCCAGCAGCCGCGACAGATACGAGCAGTACTTC.

The chain carries TRBV9 and TRBJ2-3; 8 nucleotides line up with TRBD2. The V gene's germline CDR1 is SGDLS and CDR2 YYNGEE. The CDR3 is made up of 16 amino acids. Germline trimming cut 0 bases from V and 2 bases from J; bases unmatched to any gene: 5. CDR3 residues: CASSVEGGGFTDTQYF. In DNA, the CDR3 is TGTGCCAGCAGCGTAGAGGGCGGGGGGTTCACAGATACGCAGTATTTT.

The rearrangement joins TRBV28 to TRBJ2-1; D perhaps matches TRBD2 (6 bases). CDR1 and CDR2 (germline): MDHEN, SYDVKM. The CDR3 totals 15 residues. V was trimmed by 6 bases and J by 4 bases, leaving 16 bases between them. CDR3 residues: CASRGGVRAYNEQFF. Written as DNA, the CDR3 is TGTGCCAGCAGGGGGGGAGTGCGGGCGTACAATGAGCAGTTCTTC.

The genes are TRBV7-2 and TRBJ2-3; 7 bases are a match to TRBD1. The CDR3 length is 15 residues. Looked up from germline, CDR1 is SGHTA and CDR2 is FQGNSA. The V and J ends lost 5 bases and 2 bases, in that order; junction bases with no gene match: 7. The CDR3 is CASSSQTGSTDTQYF. The CDR3 DNA reads TGTGCCAGCAGCAGTCAGACAGGGTCCACAGATACGCAGTATTTT.

This clone was seen a handful of times. The rearrangement links TRBV7-2 to TRBJ1-1, with TRBD1 as a possible D gene (5 bases). This CDR3 has 13 amino acids. Germline loops: CDR1 SGHTA, CDR2 FQGNSA. V lost 6 bases to trimming and J lost 7 bases, with 15 bases between them. DNA for the CDR3: TGTGCCAGCAGTCAGCCAGGGCAGAATGAAGCTTTCTTT. It yields the protein CASSQPGQNEAFF.

The chain is built from TRBV7-9 and TRBJ2-5; 12 bases align to TRBD2. The CDR3 consists of 17 residues. V dropped 1 base and J dropped 4; count of bases not matched to a gene: 7. Germline V lookup: CDR1 SEHNR, CDR2 FQNEAQ (reference sequence). CDR3 region: CASSLGASGGAGETQYF. The DNA for the CDR3 is TGTGCCAGCAGCTTAGGGGCTAGCGGGGGGGCAGGAGAGACCCAGTACTTC.

The CDR3 DNA sequence: TGTGCCAGCTCACCGGGACAGGTCTACGAGCAGTACTTC. This sequence encodes CASSPGQVYEQYF. This rearrangement joins TRBV18 to TRBJ2-7, with TRBD1 matching 8 bases. The CDR3 is made up of 13 amino acids. Germline V gene data show CDR1 as KGHSH and CDR2 as LQKENI. Trimming removed 3 bases from V and 3 bases from J; junction bases left unmatched: 1. The full variable domain, in which reference TRBV18 and TRBJ2-7 provide the parts outside the CDR3, is NAGVMQNPRHLVRRRGQEARLRCSPMKGHSHVYWYRQLPEEGLKFMVYLQKENIIDESGMPKERFSAEFPKEGPSILRIQQVVRGDSAAYFCASSPGQVYEQYFGPGTRLTVT.